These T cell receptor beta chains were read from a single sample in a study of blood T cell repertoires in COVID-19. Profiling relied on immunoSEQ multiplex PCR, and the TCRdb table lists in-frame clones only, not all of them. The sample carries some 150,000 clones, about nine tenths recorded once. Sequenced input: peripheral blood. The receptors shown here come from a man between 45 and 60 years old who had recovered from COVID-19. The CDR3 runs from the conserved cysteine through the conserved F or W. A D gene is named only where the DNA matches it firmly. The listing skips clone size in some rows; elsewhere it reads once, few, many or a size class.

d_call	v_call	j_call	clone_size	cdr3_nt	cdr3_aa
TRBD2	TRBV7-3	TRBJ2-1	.	TGTGCCAGCAGCGTAGCGGGGGGTCGCAATGAGCAGTTCTTC	CASSVAGGRNEQFF
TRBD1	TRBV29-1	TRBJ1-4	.	TGCAGCGTTGGACAGGGGGCAACTAATGAAAAACTGTTTTTT	CSVGQGATNEKLFF
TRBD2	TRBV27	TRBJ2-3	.	TGTGCCAGCACCAAAAGCGGGGGGGCCACAGATACGCAGTATTTT	CASTKSGGATDTQYF
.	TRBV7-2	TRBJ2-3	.	TGTGCCAGCAGCTTAGCGCCCACTAGCACAGATACGCAGTATTTT	CASSLAPTSTDTQYF
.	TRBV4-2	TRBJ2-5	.	TGTGCCAGCAGCCCGGGACTCCTTTTAGAGACCCAGTACTTC	CASSPGLLLETQYF
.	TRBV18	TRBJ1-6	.	TGTGCCAGCTCACCTGATATCATCGGCTCCTATAATTCACCCCTCCACTTT	CASSPDIIGSYNSPLHF
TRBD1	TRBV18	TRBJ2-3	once	TGTGCCAGCTCACGAGGACAGGGAAGCCTTACGCAGTATTTT	CASSRGQGSLTQYF
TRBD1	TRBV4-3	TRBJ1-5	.	TGCGCCAGCAGCGTTGGGACAGCAAATCAGCCCCAGCATTTT	CASSVGTANQPQHF
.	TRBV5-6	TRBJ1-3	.	TGTGCCAGCAGCTTGACGGCCGGGGGAAACACCATATATTTT	CASSLTAGGNTIYF
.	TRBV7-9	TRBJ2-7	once	TGTGCCAGCAGCTCCACGGAGGGAGGCTACTACGAGCAGTACTTC	CASSSTEGGYYEQYF
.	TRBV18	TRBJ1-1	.	TGTGCCAGCTCAGGGCAGATGAACACTGAAGCTTTCTTT	CASSGQMNTEAFF
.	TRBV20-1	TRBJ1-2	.	TGCAGTGCTCGACAGAACTATGGCTACACCTTC	CSARQNYGYTF
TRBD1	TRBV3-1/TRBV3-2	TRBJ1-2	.	TGTGCCAGCAGCCGCGAAGGACAGGACGATACATATGGCTACACCTTC	CASSREGQDDTYGYTF
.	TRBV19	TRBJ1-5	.	TGTGCCAGTAGTTCCGGGAGGGGGGCGAGTAGCAATCAGCCCCAGCATTTT	CASSSGRGASSNQPQHF
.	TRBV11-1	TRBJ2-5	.	TGTGCCAGCAGTCAGGCGGTCAGGGTAGGGACCCAGTACTTC	CASSQAVRVGTQYF
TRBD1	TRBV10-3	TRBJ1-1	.	TGTGCCATCAGTGGAGACAGGGACTCGAACACTGAAGCTTTCTTT	CAISGDRDSNTEAFF
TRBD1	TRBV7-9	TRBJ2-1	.	TGTGCCAGCAGTCCGAGGTCCGGGACAGGGTCCAATGAGCAGTTCTTC	CASSPRSGTGSNEQFF
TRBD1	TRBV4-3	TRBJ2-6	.	TGCGCCAGCAGCCAAGTATACAGGGGAGATGGGGCCAACGTCCTGACTTTC	CASSQVYRGDGANVLTF
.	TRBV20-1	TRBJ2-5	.	TGCAGTGCTAGTCAGGGGAATTTTGAGACCCAGTACTTC	CSASQGNFETQYF
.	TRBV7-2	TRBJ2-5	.	TGTGCCAGCAGCTTAGCGGCAGACAGCACCCAGTACTTC	CASSLAADSTQYF
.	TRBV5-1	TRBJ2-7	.	TGCGCCAGCAGCTCGGACGGGGCCTACGAGCAGTACTTC	CASSSDGAYEQYF